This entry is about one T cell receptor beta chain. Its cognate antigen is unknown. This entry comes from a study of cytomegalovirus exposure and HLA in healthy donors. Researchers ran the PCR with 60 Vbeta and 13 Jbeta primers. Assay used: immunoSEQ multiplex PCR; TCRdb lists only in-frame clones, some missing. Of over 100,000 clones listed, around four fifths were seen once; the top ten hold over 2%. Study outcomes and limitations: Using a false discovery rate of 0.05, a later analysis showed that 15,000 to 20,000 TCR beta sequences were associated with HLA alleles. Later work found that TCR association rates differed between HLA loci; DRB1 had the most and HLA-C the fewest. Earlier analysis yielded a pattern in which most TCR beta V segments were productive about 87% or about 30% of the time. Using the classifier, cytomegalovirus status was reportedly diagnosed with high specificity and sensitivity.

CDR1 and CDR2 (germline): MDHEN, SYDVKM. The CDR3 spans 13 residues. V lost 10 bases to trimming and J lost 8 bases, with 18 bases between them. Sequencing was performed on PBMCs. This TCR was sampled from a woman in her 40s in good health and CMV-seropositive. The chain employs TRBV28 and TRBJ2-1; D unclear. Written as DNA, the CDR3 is TGTGCCACCTCGATGCTCCCAGGTTATGAGCAGTTCTTC. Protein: CATSMLPGYEQFF.